Below, 10 T cell receptor beta chains from the same sample are listed, as sequenced in a study of regulatory T cells in long-lasting Graves disease. Arm-PCR with iRepertoire HTBI primers amplified the CDR3 regions for these TCR beta libraries. TCRdb reanalysed the multiplex PCR reads using MiXCR and keeps one entry per CDR3 protein. The table lists some 600,000 distinct CDR3 sequences, roughly a sixth of them singletons. As for time point: newly diagnosed GD, antithyroid drugs for less than 3 months. Extracted RNA from PBMCs served as the source of the TCR library. The sample was also reused in another study, on T cells in Graves' hyperthyroidism and ophthalmopathy.

The sequences come from peripheral blood mononuclear cells (PBMCs), collected at new diagnosis, from a patient treated with antithyroid drugs. The origin of the receptors is a young man with Graves disease.

Comment on this clonotype: A much larger clone sits a single nucleotide away, making a read error possible. This chain joins TRBV9 and TRBJ2-2; D perhaps matches TRBD1 (6 bases). The V and J ends lost 4 bases and 4 bases respectively, with 11 bases between them. The germline CDR1 and CDR2 sequences are SGDLS and YYNGEE. The CDR3 spans 14 residues. The CDR3 coding sequence is TGTGCCAGCAGCCCAGGACAGCGCACCGGGGAGCTGTTTTTT. This gives the protein CASSPGQRTGELFF.

A word on this clonotype: This could be a read error, since a much larger clone is one nucleotide away. The chain uses TRBV6-2 or TRBV6-3 and TRBJ2-7; D possibly corresponds to TRBD1 (6 bases). Per the germline V gene, CDR1 is MNHEY and CDR2 is SVGEGT. This CDR3 spans 15 amino acids. CDR3 sequence reads: CASSLRDTGTYEQHF. The CDR3 DNA sequence: TGTGCCAGCAGTTTACGGGACACGGGTACCTACGAGCAGCACTTC.

This clonotype was counted at least ten times. CDR3: CASSTLQGAGGANVLTF. The DNA of the CDR3 is TGTGCCAGCAGTACCTTACAGGGGGCCGGCGGGGCCAACGTCCTGACTTTC. The V and J genes are TRBV28 and TRBJ2-6, with 9 positions matching TRBD1. The CDR3 loop spans 17 amino acids. Per germline, CDR1 MDHEN and CDR2 SYDVKM. After removal of 5 bases from V and 4 bases from J, the junction contained 9 bases not matched to a gene.

This clonotype appeared many times. The chain carries TRBV30 and TRBJ2-7; TRBD1 matches at 7 bases. The V segment lost 3 bases and the J segment 9 bases; nucleotides outside the gene matches: 5. CDR1 GTSNPN and CDR2 SVGIG come from the germline V gene (reference sequence). There are 11 residues in the CDR3. In nucleotides, the CDR3 is TGTGCCTGGAGACAGGGGAATGGGCAGTACTTC. It specifies CAWRQGNGQYF.

This clonotype was found many times. The V call is TRBV12-3 or TRBV12-4, the J call TRBJ2-3, with 9 bases that match TRBD2. CDR3 size: 14 residues. The V and J ends lost 10 bases and 0 bases, in that order; junction bases with no gene match: 5. The DNA for the CDR3 is TGTGCCAACTCTCTAGCGGGGAGCACAGATACGCAGTATTTT. As protein: CANSLAGSTDTQYF.

Many counts were recorded for this clonotype. This chain connects TRBV2 to TRBJ2-7; 11 nucleotides agree with TRBD1. CDR3 length: 14 residues. Looked up from germline, CDR1 is SNHLY and CDR2 is FYNNEI. V lost 7 bases to trimming and J lost 2 bases; unmatched junction nucleotides: 4. The CDR3 coding sequence is TGTGCCAGCACTCCGGGACAGGGGGCCTACGAGCAGTACTTC. As protein: CASTPGQGAYEQYF.

This clonotype was observed a handful of times. This chain connects TRBV9 to TRBJ2-1; D is possibly TRBD1 (6 bases). CDR3 length: 15 residues. Germline values: CDR1 SGDLS, CDR2 YYNGEE. The V gene lost 3 bases and the J gene lost 3 bases, with 13 bases spanning the gap. Written as DNA, the CDR3 is TGTGCCAGCAGCGCGACCGGGACACTCTACAATGAGCAGTTCTTC. It translates to CASSATGTLYNEQFF.

This clonotype appeared many times. This chain uses TRBV11-2 with TRBJ2-7, with a tentative D call TRBD2 (6 bases). V dropped 5 bases and J dropped 3 bases, with 8 bases sitting between them. Per the germline V gene, CDR1 is SGHAT and CDR2 is FQNNGV. The CDR3 runs 12 residues. The CDR3 DNA reads as TGTGCCAGCAGCCCGGAGGGCTACGAGCAGTACTTC. Translating it yields CASSPEGYEQYF.

This clonotype occurred a few times. V usage is TRBV10-1 and J usage is TRBJ2-3; D is unclear. V gave up 3 bases and J gave up 0 bases, with 7 bases separating them. CDR1 is WNHNN and CDR2 is SYGVQD in the germline V gene (reference sequence). This CDR3 contains 14 residues. CDR3 in DNA: TGCGCCAGCAGTGATACCGGGAGCACAGATACGCAGTATTTT. Translation: CASSDTGSTDTQYF.

V usage is TRBV5-6 and J usage is TRBJ2-1, with TRBD2 identical over 9 bases. V was clipped by 2 bases and J by 7 bases; unmatched bases: 7. The CDR3 has 15 amino acids. The germline V gene has CDR1 SGHDT and CDR2 YYEEEE. The CDR3 region is CASSLIAGERNEQFF. The DNA of the CDR3 is TGTGCCAGCAGCTTAATAGCGGGAGAGAGGAATGAGCAGTTCTTC.